This record covers a single T cell receptor (beta chain). What it binds is unknown. Second doses that came at about 4 or about 12 weeks were put together. This CDR3 is 16 amino acids long. Between the trimmed V and J ends, which lost 3 bases and 8 bases, there was a span of 17 bases. Germline CDR1 and CDR2: KGHSH and LQKENI. This entry belongs to a study of T cell responses to AZD1222 COVID-19 vaccine. The protocol was immunoSEQ multiplex PCR, while the TCRdb copy is restricted to in-frame clones and leaves out a portion. The top ten hold about 1.9% of the sample, which has some 190,000 clones, around 90% seen once. Study observations and caveats: Mostly white British, mostly female donors; authors suggested clonal diversity may be underestimated. Regions left unmutated in variants are reportedly the target of nearly half of spike-specific TCRs. In all cases, repertoires were sampled only after the peak T cell response.

The sample consisted of peripheral blood, taken 28 days after the second AZD1222 dose. This TCR was sampled from an adult who received the AZD1222 COVID-19 vaccine. The rearrangement uses TRBV18 and TRBJ1-6; tentatively, D is TRBD1 (5 bases). Here the CDR3 DNA reads TGTGCCAGCTCACCTAGGTCGTATCAGGGTGATTCACCCCTCCACTTT. This gives the protein CASSPRSYQGDSPLHF.